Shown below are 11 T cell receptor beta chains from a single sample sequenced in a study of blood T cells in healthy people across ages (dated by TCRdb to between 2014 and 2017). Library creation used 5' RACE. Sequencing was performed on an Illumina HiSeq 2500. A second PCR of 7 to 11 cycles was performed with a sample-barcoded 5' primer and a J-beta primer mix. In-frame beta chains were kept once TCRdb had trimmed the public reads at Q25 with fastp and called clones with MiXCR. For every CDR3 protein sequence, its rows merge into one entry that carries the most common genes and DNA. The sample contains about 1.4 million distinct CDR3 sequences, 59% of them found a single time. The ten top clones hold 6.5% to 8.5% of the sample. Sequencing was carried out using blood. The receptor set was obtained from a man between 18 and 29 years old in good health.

DNA for the CDR3: TGTGCCAGCAGCAACAGGGACATCGACTTAGCCAAAAACATTCAGTACTTC. Protein product: CASSNRDIDLAKNIQYF. The V and J genes are TRBV7-9 and TRBJ2-4, with D maybe TRBD1 (6 bases). The CDR3 sequence is 17 residues long. Looked up from germline, CDR1 is SEHNR and CDR2 is FQNEAQ (reference sequence). V was clipped by 5 bases and J by 0 bases, with 17 bases between them. Filled out from reference TRBV7-9 and TRBJ2-4, the complete variable domain reads DTGVSQNPRHKITKRGQNVTFRCDPISEHNRLYWYRQTLGQGPEFLTYFQNEAQLEKSRLLSDRFSAERPKGSFSTLEIQRTEQGDSAMYLCASSNRDIDLAKNIQYFGAGTRLSVL.

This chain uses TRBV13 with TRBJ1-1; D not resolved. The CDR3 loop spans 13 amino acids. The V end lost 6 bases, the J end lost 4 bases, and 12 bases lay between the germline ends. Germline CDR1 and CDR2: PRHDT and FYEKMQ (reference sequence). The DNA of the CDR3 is TGTGCCAGCAGGCCTAGTTGGGCCACTGAAGCTTTCTTT. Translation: CASRPSWATEAFF.

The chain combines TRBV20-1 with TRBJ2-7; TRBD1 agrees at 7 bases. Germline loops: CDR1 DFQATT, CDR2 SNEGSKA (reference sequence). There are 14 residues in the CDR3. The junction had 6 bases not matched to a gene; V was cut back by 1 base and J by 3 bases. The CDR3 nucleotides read TGCAGTGCTAGAGGCAGCAGGGGGAGCTACGAGCAGTACTTC. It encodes CSARGSRGSYEQYF.

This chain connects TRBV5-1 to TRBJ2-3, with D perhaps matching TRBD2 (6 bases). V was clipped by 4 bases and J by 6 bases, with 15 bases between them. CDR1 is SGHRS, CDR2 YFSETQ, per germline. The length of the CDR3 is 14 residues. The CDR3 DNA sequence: TGCGCCAGCAGCGGCGGGCTAGCGAGGGATACGCAGTATTTT. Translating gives CASSGGLARDTQYF.

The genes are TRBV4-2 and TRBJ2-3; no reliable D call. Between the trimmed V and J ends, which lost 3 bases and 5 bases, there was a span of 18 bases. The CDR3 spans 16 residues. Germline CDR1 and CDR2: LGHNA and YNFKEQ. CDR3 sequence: CASSQNTRTTGDTQYF. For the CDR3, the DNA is TGTGCCAGCAGCCAGAACACTCGTACCACGGGAGATACGCAGTATTTT.

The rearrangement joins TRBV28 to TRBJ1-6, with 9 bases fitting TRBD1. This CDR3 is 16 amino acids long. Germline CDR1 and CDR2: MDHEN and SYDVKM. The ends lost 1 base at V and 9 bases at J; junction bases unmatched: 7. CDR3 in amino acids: CASSLSGQGEVSPLHF. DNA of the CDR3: TGTGCCAGCAGTTTATCGGGACAGGGAGAGGTTTCACCCCTCCACTTT.

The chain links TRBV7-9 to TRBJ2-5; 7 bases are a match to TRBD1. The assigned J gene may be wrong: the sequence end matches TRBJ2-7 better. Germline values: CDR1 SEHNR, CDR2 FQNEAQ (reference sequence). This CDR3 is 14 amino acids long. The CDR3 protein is CASSTPTGPYEQYF. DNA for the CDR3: TGTGCCAGCAGCACCCCGACAGGGCCCTACGAGCAGTACTTC.

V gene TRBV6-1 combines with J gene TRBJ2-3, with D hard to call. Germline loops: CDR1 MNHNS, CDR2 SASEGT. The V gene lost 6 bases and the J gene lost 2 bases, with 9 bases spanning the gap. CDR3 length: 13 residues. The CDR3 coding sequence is TGTGCCAGCAGCTACGAGTACACAGATACGCAGTATTTT. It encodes CASSYEYTDTQYF.

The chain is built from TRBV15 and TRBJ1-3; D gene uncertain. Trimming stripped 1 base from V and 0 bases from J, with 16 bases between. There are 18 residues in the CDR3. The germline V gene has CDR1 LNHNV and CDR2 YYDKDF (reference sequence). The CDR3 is CATSRGEPSIDSGNTIYF. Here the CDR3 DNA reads TGTGCCACCAGCAGAGGTGAACCTTCGATAGACTCTGGAAACACCATATATTTT.

The CDR3 loop is CASSLGRDSYYNEQFF. Here the CDR3 DNA reads TGTGCCAGCAGTTTAGGACGGGACAGTTATTACAATGAGCAGTTCTTC. The chain uses TRBV12-3 or TRBV12-4 and TRBJ2-1; 7 nucleotides match TRBD1. The CDR3 sequence is 16 residues long. With V trimmed by 1 base and J by 4 bases, 7 bases remained unmatched.

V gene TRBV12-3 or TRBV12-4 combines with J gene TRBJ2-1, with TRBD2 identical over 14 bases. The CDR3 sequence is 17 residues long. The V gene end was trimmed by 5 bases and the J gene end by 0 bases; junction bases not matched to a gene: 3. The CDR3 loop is CASSHGLAGGSYNEQFF. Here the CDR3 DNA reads TGTGCCAGCAGTCACGGACTAGCGGGGGGCTCCTACAATGAGCAGTTCTTC.